The T cell receptor beta chain described here comes from a study of cytomegalovirus exposure and HLA in healthy donors. Findings and limits, study-wide: Most sequenced TCRs were rare (though some public TCRs occurred in many donors). Subsequent analysis found a tendency for first-cohort TCR clusters to co-occur within the 120 validation repertoires. CMV antigen specificity of three CMV-associated chains was confirmed in vitro.

Remarks on this clone: Its antigen is not identified.

Libraries were prepared by immunoSEQ multiplex PCR; TCRdb keeps only in-frame clonotypes and omits some of them. This table has roughly 75,000 clones, 70% to 90% appearing once. CDR3 length: 15 residues. V lost 2 bases, J lost 1 base, and 11 bases lay in between. Germline V gene sequence: CDR1 MNHNS, CDR2 SASEGT. The TCR comes from a man aged 25-40 years in good health and CMV-seronegative. The sample was PBMCs. This sequence joins TRBV6-1 and TRBJ1-1; no reliable D call. Written as DNA, the CDR3 is TGTGCCAGCAGTGAACGGGTCCAGAGGAACACTGAAGCTTTCTTT. Translated, it gives CASSERVQRNTEAFF.